The entry below gives a single T cell receptor beta chain sequence along with its context. What it binds is unknown. The data are from a study of early T cells in non-severe SARS-CoV-2 infection. Points from the study as a whole: VDJdb-based matching was biased toward anti-spike CD8 responses and missed private and CD4 specificities.

Germline V gene lookup returns CDR1 MDHEN and CDR2 SYDVKM. Trimming took 4 bases from V and 10 from J, leaving 20 bases between them. This CDR3 region has 15 residues. Individual cDNA molecules were tagged with unique molecular identifiers. TCRdb re-called the 5' RACE reads through MiXCR, storing one row per CDR3 protein. Here the sample spans about 100,000 distinct CDR3 sequences, about 12% being singletons. The clonotype comes from an adult who was a healthcare worker with PCR-confirmed SARS-CoV-2 infection or an uninfected control (not recorded which). The chain recombines TRBV28 with TRBJ2-1, with D possibly being TRBD2 (5 bases). Source material: whole blood. The chain's CDR3 is CASSSPPEVFEEQFF. The CDR3 DNA reads as TGTGCCAGCAGTTCCCCGCCGGAGGTATTCGAAGAGCAGTTCTTC.